A selection of T cell receptor beta chains follows, all from one sample in a study of T cell repertoires in cytomegalovirus infection. Their cognate antigens are unknown. TCRdb used MiXCR to reprocess the reads, holding one entry per CDR3 protein. This table has roughly 200,000 distinct CDR3 sequences, less than 50% appearing once. The material sequenced was CD8+ T cells from cultured PBMCs, taken from culture after CMV antigen stimulation. The receptors here all came from a human donor in good health (CMV status not recorded). Some clones in this sample may be carry-over from other donors' samples. The CDR3 runs from the conserved cysteine through the conserved F or W.

j_call | v_call | cdr3_aa
TRBJ1-1 | TRBV18 | CASSSGGETEAFF
TRBJ2-5 | TRBV11-2 | CASSFLGLAGVGETQYF
TRBJ2-7 | TRBV3-1 | CASSQRLQQSRTGYEQYF
TRBJ1-5 | TRBV20-1 | CSTTTGDEDQPQHF
TRBJ2-4 | TRBV7-9 | CARSLEQEAKNIQYF
TRBJ1-1 | TRBV6-5 | CASTKRPGRLAEAFF
TRBJ2-7 | TRBV7-9 | CASSFGDNSYEQYF
TRBJ2-7 | TRBV4-2 | CASSQETEREDAYEQYF
TRBJ2-7 | TRBV7-9 | CASSSGGDVGYEQYF
TRBJ2-5 | TRBV18 | CASSPEDRFETQYF
TRBJ1-1 | TRBV4-2 | CASSQDRPIGVVTEAFF
TRBJ2-3 | TRBV7-4 | CASRGGQITDTQYF
TRBJ2-1 | TRBV4-1 | CASSQDIYEQFF
TRBJ1-1 | TRBV6-1 | CASSPTGGLNTEAFF
TRBJ2-1 | TRBV11-2 | CASGSAGEQFF
TRBJ2-3 | TRBV3-1 | CASSQSVLAGADTQYF
TRBJ2-3 | TRBV9 | CASSVVDRPIGAQYF